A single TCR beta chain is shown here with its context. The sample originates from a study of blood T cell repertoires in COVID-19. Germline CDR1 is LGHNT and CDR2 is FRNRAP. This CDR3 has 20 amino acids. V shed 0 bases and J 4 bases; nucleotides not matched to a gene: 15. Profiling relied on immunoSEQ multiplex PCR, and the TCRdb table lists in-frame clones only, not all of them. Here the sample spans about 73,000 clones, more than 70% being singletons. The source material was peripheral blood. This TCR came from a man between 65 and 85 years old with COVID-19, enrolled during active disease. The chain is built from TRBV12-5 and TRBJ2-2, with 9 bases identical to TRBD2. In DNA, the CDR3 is TGTGCTAGTGGTTTGGTACTAAATCGTGCGGGAGGGCCGGGCACCGGGGAGCTGTTTTTT. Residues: CASGLVLNRAGGPGTGELFF.